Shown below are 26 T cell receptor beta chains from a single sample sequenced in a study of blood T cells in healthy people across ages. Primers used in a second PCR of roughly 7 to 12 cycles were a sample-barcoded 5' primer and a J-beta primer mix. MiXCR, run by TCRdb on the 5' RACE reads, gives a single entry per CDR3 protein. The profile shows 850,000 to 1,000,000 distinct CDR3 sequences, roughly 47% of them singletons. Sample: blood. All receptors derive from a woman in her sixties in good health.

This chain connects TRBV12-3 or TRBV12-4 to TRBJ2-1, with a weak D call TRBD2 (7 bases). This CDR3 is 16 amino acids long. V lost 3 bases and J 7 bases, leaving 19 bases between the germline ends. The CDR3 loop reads CASSLTAGAFQNEQFF. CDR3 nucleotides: TGTGCCAGCAGTTTGACGGCGGGGGCCTTTCAGAATGAGCAGTTCTTC.

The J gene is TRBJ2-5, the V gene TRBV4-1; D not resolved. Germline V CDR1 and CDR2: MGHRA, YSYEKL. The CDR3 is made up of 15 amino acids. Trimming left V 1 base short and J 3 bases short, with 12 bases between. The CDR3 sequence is CASSQAGRTEETQYF. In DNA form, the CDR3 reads TGCGCCAGCAGCCAAGCCGGCCGAACTGAAGAGACCCAGTACTTC.

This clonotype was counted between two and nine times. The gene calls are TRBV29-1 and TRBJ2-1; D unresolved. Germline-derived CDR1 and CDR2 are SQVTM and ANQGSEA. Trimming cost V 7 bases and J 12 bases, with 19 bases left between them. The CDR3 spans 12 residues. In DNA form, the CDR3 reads TGCAGCGACCAGACGTCAGTTTTTGGGCAGTTCTTC. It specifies CSDQTSVFGQFF.

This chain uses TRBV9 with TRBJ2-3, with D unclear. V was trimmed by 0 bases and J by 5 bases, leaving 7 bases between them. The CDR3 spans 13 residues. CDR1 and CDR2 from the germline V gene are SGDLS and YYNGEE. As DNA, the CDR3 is TGTGCCAGCAGCGTAGATTTCGAAGATACGCAGTATTTT. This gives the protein CASSVDFEDTQYF.

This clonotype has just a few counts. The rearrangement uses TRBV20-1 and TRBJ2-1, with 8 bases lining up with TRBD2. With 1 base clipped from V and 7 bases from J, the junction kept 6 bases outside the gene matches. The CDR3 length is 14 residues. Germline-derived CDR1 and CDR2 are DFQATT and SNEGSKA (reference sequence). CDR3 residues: CSARGGSGINEQFF. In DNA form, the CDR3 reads TGCAGTGCTAGAGGGGGTAGCGGGATTAATGAGCAGTTCTTC.

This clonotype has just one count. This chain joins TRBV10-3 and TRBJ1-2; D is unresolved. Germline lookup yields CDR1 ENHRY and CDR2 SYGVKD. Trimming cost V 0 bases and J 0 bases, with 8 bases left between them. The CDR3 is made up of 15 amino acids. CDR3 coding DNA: TGTGCCATCAGTGAGTCAGTATCGACTAACTATGGCTACACCTTC. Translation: CAISESVSTNYGYTF.

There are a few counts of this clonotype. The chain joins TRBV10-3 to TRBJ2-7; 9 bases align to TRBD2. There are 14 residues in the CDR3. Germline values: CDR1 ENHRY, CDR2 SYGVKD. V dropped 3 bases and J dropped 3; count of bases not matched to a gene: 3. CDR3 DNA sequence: TGTGCCATCAGTGACGGGACTAGCCTCTACGAGCAGTACTTC. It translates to CAISDGTSLYEQYF.

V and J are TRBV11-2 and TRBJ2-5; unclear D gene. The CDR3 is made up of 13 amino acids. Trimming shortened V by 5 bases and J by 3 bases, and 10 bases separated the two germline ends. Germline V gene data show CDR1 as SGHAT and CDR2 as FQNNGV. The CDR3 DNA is TGTGCCAGCAGCCCCAGGTTGGAAGAGACCCAGTACTTC. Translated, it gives CASSPRLEETQYF.

The CDR3: CASSWTSGRDEQFF. The DNA of the CDR3 is TGCGCCAGCAGTTGGACTAGCGGGAGGGATGAGCAGTTCTTC. V and J are TRBV5-1 and TRBJ2-1, with TRBD2 matching over 15 bases. Germline V lookup: CDR1 SGHRS, CDR2 YFSETQ. Trimming removed 5 bases from V and 8 bases from J; junction bases left unmatched: 2. The CDR3 has 14 amino acids.

The CDR3 loop is CSVETGTGTSYEQYF. The DNA of the CDR3 is TGCAGCGTTGAAACCGGGACAGGTACTTCCTACGAGCAGTACTTC. V gene TRBV29-1 combines with J gene TRBJ2-7; 8 bases line up with TRBD1. The V gene end was trimmed by 2 bases and the J gene end by 1 base; junction bases not matched to a gene: 7. The CDR3 loop spans 15 amino acids. Germline-derived CDR1 and CDR2 are SQVTM and ANQGSEA.

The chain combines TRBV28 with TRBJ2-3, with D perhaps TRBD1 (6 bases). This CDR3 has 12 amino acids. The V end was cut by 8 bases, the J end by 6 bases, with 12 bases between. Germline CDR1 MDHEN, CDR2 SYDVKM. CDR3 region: CASQGFADTQYF. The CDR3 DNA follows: TGTGCCAGCCAGGGGTTTGCGGATACGCAGTATTTT.

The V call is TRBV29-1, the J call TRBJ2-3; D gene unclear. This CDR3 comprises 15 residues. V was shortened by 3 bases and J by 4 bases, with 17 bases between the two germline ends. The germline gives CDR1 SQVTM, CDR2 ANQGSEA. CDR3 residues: CSVEMLRPDPDTQYF. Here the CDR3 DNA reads TGCAGCGTTGAGATGTTAAGACCGGACCCAGATACGCAGTATTTT.

The CDR3 loop reads CASSLWANADTQYF. CDR3 nucleotides: TGTGCCAGCAGTTTATGGGCTAATGCAGATACGCAGTATTTT. This chain connects TRBV28 to TRBJ2-3; no reliable D call. There are 14 residues in the CDR3. Looked up from germline, CDR1 is MDHEN and CDR2 is SYDVKM. V gave up 0 bases and J gave up 4 bases, with 8 bases separating them.

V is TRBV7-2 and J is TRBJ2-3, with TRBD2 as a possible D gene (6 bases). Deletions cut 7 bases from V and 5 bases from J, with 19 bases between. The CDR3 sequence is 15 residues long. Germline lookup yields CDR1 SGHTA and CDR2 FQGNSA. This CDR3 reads CASTPRGGRIDTQYF. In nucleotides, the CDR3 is TGTGCCAGCACACCTAGAGGAGGGAGGATAGATACGCAGTATTTT.

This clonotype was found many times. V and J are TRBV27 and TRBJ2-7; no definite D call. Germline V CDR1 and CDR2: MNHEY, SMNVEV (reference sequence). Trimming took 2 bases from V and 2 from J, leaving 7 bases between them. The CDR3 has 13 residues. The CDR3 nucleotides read TGTGCCAGCAGTTTAGGAGAAACCTACGAGCAGTACTTC. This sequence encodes CASSLGETYEQYF.

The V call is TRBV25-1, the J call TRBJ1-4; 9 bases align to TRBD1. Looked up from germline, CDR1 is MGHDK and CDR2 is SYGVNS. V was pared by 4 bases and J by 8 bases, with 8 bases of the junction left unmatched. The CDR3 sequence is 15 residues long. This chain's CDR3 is CASSGQGGVDEKLFF. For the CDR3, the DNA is TGTGCCAGCAGTGGACAGGGGGGCGTAGACGAAAAACTGTTTTTT.

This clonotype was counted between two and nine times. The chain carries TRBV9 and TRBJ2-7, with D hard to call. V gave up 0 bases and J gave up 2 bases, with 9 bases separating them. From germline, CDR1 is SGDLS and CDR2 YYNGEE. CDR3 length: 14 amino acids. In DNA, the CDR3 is TGTGCCAGCAGCGTAGCTATAAGCCCCTACGAGCAGTACTTC. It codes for CASSVAISPYEQYF. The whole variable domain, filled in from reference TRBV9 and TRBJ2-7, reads DSGVTQTPKHLITATGQRVTLRCSPRSGDLSVYWYQQSLDQGLQFLIQYYNGEERAKGNILERFSAQQFPDLHSELNLSSLELGDSALYFCASSVAISPYEQYFGPGTRLTVT.

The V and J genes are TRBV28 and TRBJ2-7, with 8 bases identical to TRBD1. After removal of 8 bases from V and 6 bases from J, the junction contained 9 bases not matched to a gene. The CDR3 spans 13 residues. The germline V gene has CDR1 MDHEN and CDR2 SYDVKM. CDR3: CASGLGTGCEQYF. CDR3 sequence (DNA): TGTGCCAGCGGCCTTGGGACAGGCTGCGAGCAGTACTTC. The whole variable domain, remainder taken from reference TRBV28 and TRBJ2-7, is DVKVTQSSRYLVKRTGEKVFLECVQDMDHENMFWYRQDPGLGLRLIYFSYDVKMKEKGDIPEGYSVSREKKERFSLILESASTNQTSMYLCASGLGTGCEQYFGPGTRLTVT.

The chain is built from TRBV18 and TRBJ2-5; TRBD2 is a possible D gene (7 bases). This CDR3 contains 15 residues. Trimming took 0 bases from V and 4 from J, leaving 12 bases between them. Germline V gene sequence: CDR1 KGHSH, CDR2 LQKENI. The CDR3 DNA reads TGTGCCAGCTCACCACCGGCCGGGGGGCGAGAGACCCAGTACTTC. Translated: CASSPPAGGRETQYF.

The CDR3 nucleotides read TGTGCCAGCAGTTTTGGGCCAGCCACAGATACGCAGTATTTT. Amino acid sequence: CASSFGPATDTQYF. The chain recombines TRBV27 with TRBJ2-3; no clear D gene. The V gene lost 3 bases and the J gene lost 2 bases, with 9 bases spanning the gap. Germline V gene sequence: CDR1 MNHEY, CDR2 SMNVEV (reference sequence). The CDR3 runs 14 residues.

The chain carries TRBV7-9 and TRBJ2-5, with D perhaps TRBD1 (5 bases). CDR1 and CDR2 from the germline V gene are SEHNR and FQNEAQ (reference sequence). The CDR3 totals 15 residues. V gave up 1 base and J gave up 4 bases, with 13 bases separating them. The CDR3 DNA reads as TGTGCCAGCAGCTTAGGTGGGGCGAAAAGAGAGACCCAGTACTTC. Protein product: CASSLGGAKRETQYF.

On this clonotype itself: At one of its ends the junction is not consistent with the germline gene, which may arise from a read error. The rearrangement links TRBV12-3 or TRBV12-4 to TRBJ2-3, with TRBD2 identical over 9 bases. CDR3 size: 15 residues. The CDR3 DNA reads TGTGCCAGCACCTCCGGCGGGAGGGTCACAGATACGGAGTATTTT. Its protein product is CASTSGGRVTDTEYF.

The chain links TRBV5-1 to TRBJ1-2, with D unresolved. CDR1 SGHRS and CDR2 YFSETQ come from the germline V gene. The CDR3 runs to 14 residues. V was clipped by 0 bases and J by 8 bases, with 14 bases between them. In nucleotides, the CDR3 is TGCGCCAGCAGCTTGGGCGAGTGGGAGAGGGGCTACACCTTC. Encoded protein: CASSLGEWERGYTF.

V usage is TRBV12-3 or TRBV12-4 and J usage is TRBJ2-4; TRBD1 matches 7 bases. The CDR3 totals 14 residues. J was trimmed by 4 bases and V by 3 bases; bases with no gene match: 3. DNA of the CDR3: TGTGCCAGCAGTTTCGGACAGGTTAAAAACATTCAGTACTTC. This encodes CASSFGQVKNIQYF.

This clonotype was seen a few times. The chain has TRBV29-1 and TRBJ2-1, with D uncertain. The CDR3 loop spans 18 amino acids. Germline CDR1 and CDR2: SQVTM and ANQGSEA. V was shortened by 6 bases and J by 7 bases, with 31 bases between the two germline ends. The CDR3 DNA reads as TGCAGCGTCGATCCCCTTCCAAACCTAGTGAAGCGTGGGAATGAGCAGTTCTTC. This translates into CSVDPLPNLVKRGNEQFF.

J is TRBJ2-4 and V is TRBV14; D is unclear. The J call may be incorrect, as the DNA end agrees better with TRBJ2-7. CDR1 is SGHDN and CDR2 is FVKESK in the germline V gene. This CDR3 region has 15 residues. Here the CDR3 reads CASSPLLRGTYEQYF. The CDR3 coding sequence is TGTGCCAGCAGCCCCCTTCTGCGAGGTACCTACGAGCAGTACTTC.